The T cell receptor beta chain under discussion was sequenced for a study of CD8 T cells in ankylosing spondylitis (dated 2017 in TCRdb). Concerning the study at large: The study profiled T cell receptor beta repertoires in healthy donors and ankylosing spondylitis patients to find disease-linked TCR variants. The full study cohort was made up of about 25 ankylosing spondylitis patients and about a hundred healthy donors. Peripheral blood was sampled, and synovial fluid was additionally collected from ankylosing spondylitis patients.

Reading from cysteine to phenylalanine, the CDR3 counts 14 amino acids. The retained sequence is limited to the CDR3, 42 bases, with the frame set at the first base. The sequencer listed for this sample is Illumina HiSeq 2500. Quantitative 5'-RACE with molecular barcodes was the method used to prepare the TCR beta libraries. The source study handled its data this way. To identify disease-linked TCR variants, a new computational method was used, one built on a probabilistic model of VDJ rearrangement. TCRdb passed the public sequencing reads through fastp at Q25 and MiXCR, retaining productive beta sequences. Identical CDR3 proteins give one entry, which carries the most common genes and DNA. TCRdb, not the authors, supplied the V and J calls. The sample table shows approximately 540,000 distinct CDR3 sequences, and roughly 13% are seen once. In total, the top ten clones hold approximately 6.2% of the sample.

This clonotype occurred a few times. No antigen is known for it. The record has no base qualities; no much larger clone is one base away. On the study overall, not on this receptor specifically: Blood from ankylosing spondylitis patients appeared to be characterized by a TCR beta motif composed of under 10 highly homologous amino acid variants. Some TCR beta motif variants had previously been reported in synovial fluid and blood of reactive arthritis patients, which suggested common disease-initiation mechanisms. A CD8+ phenotype was shown by the disease-linked clones, which were found at relatively low frequencies in peripheral blood. According to the report, matched synovial fluid samples from ankylosing spondylitis patients were significantly enriched for the disease-linked clones.

The clonotype originates from a male donor with ankylosing spondylitis. The V and J genes are TRBV21-1 and TRBJ1-4. TRBV21-1 is noted as a pseudogene. Sequenced: blood, either unsorted or a sorted T cell fraction (not recorded which). The sequenced DNA: TGTGCCAGCAGCAAAGTGGACCTAAATGAAAAACTGTTTTTT. It is translated as CASSKVDLNEKLFF.